The 18 T cell receptor beta chains listed next were all sequenced from one sample in a study of CD8 T cells in Susac syndrome. With random hexamers, reverse transcription was performed on roughly 0.45 to 1 ug of RNA. Via MiXCR, TCRdb re-called the immunoSEQ multiplex PCR reads, giving one row per CDR3 protein. Found here are approximately 300,000 distinct CDR3 sequences, about 89% of them singletons; the top ten hold roughly 0.2%. The sequenced material came from CD8+ T cells from PBMCs. The receptor source for this set is a human donor with multiple sclerosis.

The V gene is TRBV2, the J gene TRBJ2-3, with TRBD1 as a possible D gene (5 bases). There are 14 residues in the CDR3. Trimming took off 6 bases at V and 0 bases at J, with 10 bases between the two ends. Germline CDR1 and CDR2: SNHLY and FYNNEI. The CDR3 DNA reads as TGTGCCAGCAGGGACACAACAAGCACAGATACGCAGTATTTT. Translated, it gives CASRDTTSTDTQYF.

This chain's CDR3 is CASRTFLGLAIFEQYF. CDR3 bases: TGTGCCAGCAGAACATTTTTGGGACTAGCGATCTTCGAGCAGTACTTC. J is TRBJ2-7 and V is TRBV28; 10 bases are shared with TRBD2. With 6 bases clipped from V and 6 bases from J, the junction kept 14 bases outside the gene matches. Germline-derived CDR1 and CDR2 are MDHEN and SYDVKM. This CDR3 contains 16 residues. Filled out from reference TRBV28 and TRBJ2-7, the complete variable domain reads DVKVTQSSRYLVKRTGEKVFLECVQDMDHENMFWYRQDPGLGLRLIYFSYDVKMKEKGDIPEGYSVSREKKERFSLILESASTNQTSMYLCASRTFLGLAIFEQYFGPGTRLTVT.

The chain carries TRBV3-1 and TRBJ2-5; TRBD2 aligns across 7 bases. The CDR3 consists of 14 residues. Germline V gene lookup returns CDR1 LGHDT and CDR2 YNNKEL (reference sequence). J lost 0 bases, V lost 3 bases, and 1 base had no gene match. CDR3 in DNA: TGTGCCAGCAGCCAGCTAGCGGACCAAGAGACCCAGTACTTC. As protein: CASSQLADQETQYF.

The rearrangement links TRBV11-2 to TRBJ2-1; weak D call: TRBD1 (6 bases). Germline V gene data show CDR1 as SGHAT and CDR2 as FQNNGV. This CDR3 has 14 residues. Trimming pared 4 bases from V and 8 bases from J, leaving 15 bases between. Here the CDR3 reads CASSWDQGSYEQFF. CDR3 coding DNA: TGTGCCAGCAGCTGGGACCAGGGGAGCTATGAGCAGTTCTTC. Full variable domain (missing parts from reference TRBV11-2 and TRBJ2-1): EAGVAQSPRYKIIEKRQSVAFWCNPISGHATLYWYQQILGQGPKLLIQFQNNGVVDDSQLPKDRFSAERLKGVDSTLKIQPAKLEDSAVYLCASSWDQGSYEQFFGPGTRLTVL.

The rearrangement uses TRBV29-1 and TRBJ2-2, with 10 bases fitting TRBD2. The CDR3 extends over 16 amino acids. In germline, CDR1 is SQVTM, CDR2 ANQGSEA. Trimming took 3 bases from V and 6 from J; bases not matched to a gene: 10. CDR3 bases: TGCAGCGTTGAGGGTGGGACTAGCGAGTTATCCGGGGAGCTGTTTTTT. Its translation: CSVEGGTSELSGELFF.

The V gene is TRBV7-2, the J gene TRBJ2-7, with D tentatively TRBD1 (6 bases). The germline gives CDR1 SGHTA, CDR2 FQGNSA. This CDR3 is built from 14 residues. V dropped 1 base and J dropped 6 bases, with 13 bases sitting between them. CDR3 in amino acids: CASSLGRGQSEQYF. The CDR3 DNA reads as TGTGCCAGCAGCTTAGGCAGGGGTCAAAGCGAGCAGTACTTC. The full variable domain, with the rest looked up from reference TRBV7-2 and TRBJ2-7, is GAGVSQSPSNKVTEKGKDVELRCDPISGHTALYWYRQSLGQGLEFLIYFQGNSAPDKSGLPSDRFSAERTGGSVSTLTIQRTQQEDSAVYLCASSLGRGQSEQYFGPGTRLTVT.

Concerning this clonotype itself: One end of the junction is discordant with germline, which a read error may explain. CDR3 in amino acids: CASSQNSEAFF. DNA for the CDR3: TGCGCCAGCAGCCAAAACAGTGAAGCTTTCTTT. This chain uses TRBV4-1 with TRBJ1-1; D is ambiguous. Germline assignment: CDR1 MGHRA and CDR2 YSYEKL. This CDR3 contains 11 residues.

The V call is TRBV28, the J call TRBJ2-7; TRBD2 agrees at 7 bases. J was trimmed by 2 bases and V by 6 bases; bases with no gene match: 10. Looked up from germline, CDR1 is MDHEN and CDR2 is SYDVKM. CDR3 length equals 15 residues. CDR3 in DNA: TGTGCCAGCAGACTCGACCAGGGAGGGACCTACGAGCAGTACTTC. Translated: CASRLDQGGTYEQYF.

The gene calls are TRBV30 and TRBJ2-7; tentative D call: TRBD2 (6 bases). Germline-derived CDR1 and CDR2 are GTSNPN and SVGIG (reference sequence). The CDR3 runs to 17 residues. Trimming shortened V by 0 bases and J by 0 bases, and 18 bases separated the two germline ends. CDR3 residues: CAWSVSGGRSYSYEQYF. Here the CDR3 DNA reads TGTGCCTGGAGTGTATCTGGGGGGAGGTCGTACTCCTACGAGCAGTACTTC. The full variable domain, completed using reference TRBV30 and TRBJ2-7, is SQTIHQWPATLVQPVGSPLSLECTVEGTSNPNLYWYRQAAGRGLQLLFYSVGIGQISSEVPQNLSASRPQDRQFILSSKKLLLSDSGFYLCAWSVSGGRSYSYEQYFGPGTRLTVT.

This rearrangement joins TRBV20-1 to TRBJ2-7, with 10 bases matching TRBD2. This CDR3 spans 15 amino acids. Germline CDR1 is DFQATT and CDR2 is SNEGSKA (reference sequence). The junction had 9 bases not matched to a gene; V was cut back by 1 base and J by 6 bases. CDR3: CSARGGLAVLGEQYF. In DNA, the CDR3 is TGCAGTGCTAGAGGCGGACTAGCGGTACTCGGCGAGCAGTACTTC.

The CDR3 DNA sequence: TGTGCCTCACCGGGACGATATGGCTACACCTTC. It codes for CASPGRYGYTF. V is TRBV30 and J is TRBJ1-2; the D gene is possibly TRBD1 (5 bases). The CDR3 is made up of 11 amino acids. Germline V gene lookup returns CDR1 GTSNPN and CDR2 SVGIG (reference sequence). The V gene lost 7 bases and the J gene lost 5 bases, with 11 bases spanning the gap.

This chain connects TRBV6-4 to TRBJ2-2; 8 bases map to TRBD2. The V gene's germline CDR1 is MRHNA and CDR2 SNTAGT. Trimming took 4 bases from V and 3 from J; bases not matched to a gene: 1. This CDR3 contains 14 residues. CDR3 sequence: CASSVTSDTGELFF. CDR3 sequence (DNA): TGTGCCAGCAGTGTGACTAGCGACACCGGGGAGCTGTTTTTT.

The chain uses TRBV25-1 and TRBJ2-7; D gene unclear. Trimming stripped 1 base from V and 3 bases from J, with 4 bases between. This CDR3 has 12 residues. From germline, CDR1 is MGHDK and CDR2 SYGVNS. CDR3 in DNA: TGTGCCAGCAGTGAATCTTTCTACGAGCAGTACTTC. The encoded protein is CASSESFYEQYF.

In its sample, this clonotype was seen once. The chain recombines TRBV4-2 with TRBJ2-5; TRBD2 might be the D (6 bases). The CDR3 consists of 16 residues. Germline V gene sequence: CDR1 LGHNA, CDR2 YNFKEQ. Trimming stripped 0 bases from V and 2 bases from J, with 13 bases between. This chain's CDR3 is CASSQEAGSMQETQYF. The CDR3 bases are TGTGCCAGCAGCCAAGAAGCGGGTAGTATGCAAGAGACCCAGTACTTC.

This chain joins TRBV29-1 and TRBJ2-4, with D tentatively TRBD1 (6 bases). The CDR3 contains 14 residues. Looked up from germline, CDR1 is SQVTM and CDR2 is ANQGSEA. V was shortened by 2 bases and J by 8 bases, with 16 bases between the two germline ends. The DNA for the CDR3 is TGCAGCGTTGAATCAACAGGGATCTTACACATTCAGTACTTC. This translates into CSVESTGILHIQYF.

J is TRBJ1-3 and V is TRBV9, with TRBD1 as a possible D gene (5 bases). This CDR3 comprises 15 residues. Germline V gives CDR1 SGDLS, CDR2 YYNGEE. Trimming shortened V by 4 bases and J by 0 bases, and 11 bases separated the two germline ends. The CDR3 is CASSTVGGSGNTIYF. CDR3 bases: TGTGCCAGCAGCACCGTGGGGGGCTCTGGAAACACCATATATTTT.

The chain recombines TRBV29-1 with TRBJ2-7, with D possibly TRBD2 on 6 matching bases. Trimming took 3 bases from V and 1 from J, leaving 19 bases between them. The CDR3 length is 16 residues. From germline, CDR1 is SQVTM and CDR2 ANQGSEA. Written as DNA, the CDR3 is TGCAGCGTTGAGGGATTGGAGGGAAGGGGATCCTACGAGCAGTACTTC. Translating it yields CSVEGLEGRGSYEQYF.

The V gene is TRBV9, the J gene TRBJ2-7; a possible D gene is TRBD1 (5 bases). Trimming removed 0 bases from V and 3 bases from J, with 10 bases in between. Germline CDR1 reads SGDLS; CDR2 reads YYNGEE. The CDR3 runs to 14 residues. DNA for the CDR3: TGTGCCAGCAGCGTAGCTCAGGGAAACTACGAGCAGTACTTC. It specifies CASSVAQGNYEQYF.